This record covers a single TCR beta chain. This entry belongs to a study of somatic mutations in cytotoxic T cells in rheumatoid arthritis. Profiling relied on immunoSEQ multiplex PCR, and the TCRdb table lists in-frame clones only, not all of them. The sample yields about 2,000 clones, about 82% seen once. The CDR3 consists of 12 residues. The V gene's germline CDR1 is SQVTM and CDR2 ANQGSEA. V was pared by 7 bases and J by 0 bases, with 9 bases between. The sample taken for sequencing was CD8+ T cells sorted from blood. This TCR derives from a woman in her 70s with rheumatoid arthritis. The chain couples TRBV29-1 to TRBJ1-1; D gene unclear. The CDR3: CSARYMNTEAFF. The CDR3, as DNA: TGCAGCGCTAGATACATGAACACTGAAGCTTTCTTT.